This T cell receptor (beta chain) emerged from a study of T cell responses to AZD1222 COVID-19 vaccine. About the research overall: Second-dose recipients at about 4 or about 12 weeks were treated as one pooled group. Study outcomes and limitations: At study baseline, merely more than 5 AZD1222 recipients were seropositive. Spike-spanning, vaccine-associated CD4 TCRs were dominant at 160-218 and 743-854.

Concerning this clone: Its specificity is unknown.

Assay used: immunoSEQ multiplex PCR; TCRdb lists only in-frame clones, some missing. The sample consists of 100,000 to 150,000 clones, more than 70% of them appearing once. The clonotype originates from an adult in good health. This sample comprised peripheral blood, obtained on day 0 of AZD1222 vaccination.

The CDR3 bases are TGTGCCAGCAGTTCGACACAAAACTATGGCTACACCTTC. Its translation is CASSSTQNYGYTF. V and J are TRBV6-2 or TRBV6-3 and TRBJ1-2; D is undetermined. The CDR3 length is 13 residues. Germline assignment: CDR1 MNHEY and CDR2 SVGEGT. V lost 4 bases, J lost 2 bases, and 8 bases lay in between.